Described below is a single T cell receptor (beta chain) sequence and its context. These data come from a study of OX40 agonist ivuxolimab in advanced cancers. Study context: Ivuxolimab is an agonistic anti-OX40 (CD134) antibody, and patients were treated with it.

With V trimmed by 4 bases and J by 4 bases, 7 bases remained unmatched. CDR3 length equals 15 residues. The V gene's germline CDR1 is SGHDT and CDR2 YYEEEE. Here immunoSEQ multiplex PCR was the method, and the copy in TCRdb shows in-frame clones only, minus some. The data show roughly 33,000 clones, with about 74% seen just once and roughly 19% held by the top ten. The V gene is TRBV5-6, the J gene TRBJ2-7; TRBD1 matches at 11 bases. The sample consisted of CD4+ or CD8+ T cells sorted from blood, taken in a trial of the OX40 agonist ivuxolimab. This clonotype was obtained from an adult with an advanced solid tumor such as melanoma, head and neck, liver or kidney cancer. CDR3 sequence: CASSRRDRGRYEQYV. The DNA of the CDR3 is TGTGCCAGCAGCCGCCGGGACAGGGGGAGGTACGAGCAGTACGTC.